The 10 T cell receptor beta chains given below trace back to one sample, sequenced in a study of identical twins. TCRdb processed the 5' RACE reads anew with MiXCR; each CDR3 protein has one entry. The top ten hold just over 7% of the sample, which has hundreds of thousands of distinct CDR3 sequences, 12% seen once. Another study also made use of these data, one on yellow fever vaccine responses in identical twins.

Sequenced sample: CD8+ T cells sorted from blood. The source of these receptors is a woman under 30 in good health.

The gene calls are TRBV5-1 and TRBJ2-1; TRBD2 aligns across 10 bases. The CDR3 totals 16 residues. CDR1 and CDR2 (germline): SGHRS, YFSETQ. The J segment lost 7 bases and the V segment lost 0 bases, leaving 7 bases of the junction unmatched. CDR3 amino acids: CASSLELAGVSNEQFF. The CDR3 DNA is TGCGCCAGCAGCTTGGAGCTAGCGGGAGTTAGTAATGAGCAGTTCTTC. Filled out from reference TRBV5-1 and TRBJ2-1, the complete variable domain reads KAGVTQTPRYLIKTRGQQVTLSCSPISGHRSVSWYQQTPGQGLQFLFEYFSETQRNKGNFPGRFSGRQFSNSRSEMNVSTLELGDSALYLCASSLELAGVSNEQFFGPGTRLTVL.

The J gene is TRBJ2-7, the V gene TRBV12-3 or TRBV12-4; no clear D gene. The V gene lost 6 bases and the J gene lost 2 bases, with 14 bases spanning the gap. The length of the CDR3 is 14 residues. The CDR3: CASSPTSLAYEQYF. In nucleotides, the CDR3 is TGTGCCAGCAGCCCCACCTCGCTAGCCTACGAGCAGTACTTC.

The CDR3 region is CASSSGTVGGYTF. The CDR3 bases are TGTGCCAGCAGTTCCGGGACAGTGGGTGGCTACACCTTC. The V gene is TRBV12-3 or TRBV12-4, the J gene TRBJ1-2; 7 bases are a match to TRBD1. Losses at the gene ends were 4 bases for V and 7 bases for J; bases not matched to a gene: 6. The CDR3 sequence is 13 residues long.

The chain combines TRBV29-1 with TRBJ2-2; a possible D gene is TRBD2 (5 bases). Trimming removed 3 bases from V and 0 bases from J, with 8 bases in between. Germline V gene lookup returns CDR1 SQVTM and CDR2 ANQGSEA. The CDR3 totals 14 residues. The CDR3 here is CSVDEGSNTGELFF. The CDR3 nucleotides read TGCAGCGTTGACGAGGGATCGAACACCGGGGAGCTGTTTTTT.

This clonotype was recorded at least ten times. The CDR3 is CSARHKEYEQYF. As DNA, the CDR3 is TGCAGTGCTAGACACAAGGAATACGAGCAGTACTTC. This chain uses TRBV20-1 with TRBJ2-7, with unresolved D. Trimming took off 2 bases at V and 4 bases at J, with 9 bases between the two ends. Germline loops: CDR1 DFQATT, CDR2 SNEGSKA (reference sequence). The CDR3 extends over 12 amino acids.

The chain combines TRBV6-6 with TRBJ2-1; D perhaps matches TRBD2 (5 bases). This CDR3 has 11 amino acids. V was cut by 2 bases and J by 9 bases, with 5 bases left in between. Germline V gene lookup returns CDR1 MNHNY and CDR2 SVGAGI (reference sequence). For the CDR3, the DNA is TGTGCCAGCAGTTACCGGGGTGAGCAGTTCTTC. Translation gives CASSYRGEQFF.

This clonotype appeared a few times. In DNA form, the CDR3 reads TGTGCCAGCAGTTCTGGCGAGCGGGGGCCCCGGGACGGGCAGTTCTTC. It specifies CASSSGERGPRDGQFF. The rearrangement links TRBV12-3 or TRBV12-4 to TRBJ2-1; 8 bases are a match to TRBD2. V gave up 4 bases and J gave up 12 bases; unmatched junction bases: 17. This CDR3 is 16 amino acids long.

The chain uses TRBV14 and TRBJ2-1, with TRBD2 matching 9 bases. CDR1 is SGHDN and CDR2 is FVKESK in the germline V gene. V gave up 0 bases and J gave up 3 bases; unmatched junction bases: 6. This CDR3 is built from 17 residues. CDR3: CASSQEGAGGYYNEQFF. The CDR3 coding sequence is TGTGCCAGCAGCCAAGAAGGAGCGGGAGGATACTACAATGAGCAGTTCTTC.

This clonotype was counted between two and nine times. The chain combines TRBV25-1 with TRBJ2-7, with D unclear. V gave up 4 bases and J gave up 10 bases, with 11 bases separating them. The V gene's germline CDR1 is MGHDK and CDR2 SYGVNS. CDR3 length equals 11 residues. The CDR3 coding sequence is TGTGCCAGCAGTGTTTTGCAGAAACAGTACTTC. This translates into CASSVLQKQYF.

This clonotype was observed a handful of times. The DNA of the CDR3 is TGTGCCAGCACCGCCACCCCTGAGGGTACAGATACGCAGTATTTT. This codes for CASTATPEGTDTQYF. This chain links TRBV7-6 with TRBJ2-3, with a possible D match to TRBD2 (5 bases). The germline V and J ends were trimmed by 7 bases and 3 bases, with 17 bases remaining between them. Germline V gene sequence: CDR1 SGHVS, CDR2 FNYEAQ. This CDR3 has 15 amino acids. The variable domain in full, completed from reference TRBV7-6 and TRBJ2-3, reads GAGVSQSPRYKVTKRGQDVALRCDPISGHVSLYWYRQALGQGPEFLTYFNYEAQQDKSGLPNDRFSAERPEGSISTLTIQRTEQRDSAMYRCASTATPEGTDTQYFGPGTRLTVL.